This T cell receptor (beta chain) was retrieved from a study of shared clonotypes between healthy human individuals. Some 90 million PBMCs supplied genomic DNA for unsorted samples. About this clone: Its target is unknown.

This CDR3 has 15 residues. Trimming removed 3 bases from V and 10 bases from J; junction bases left unmatched: 5. Germline loops: CDR1 SGHTA, CDR2 FQGTGA. Genomic DNA belonging to each subset was distributed in equal measure over several immunoSEQ plates. TCRdb's copy holds only in-frame clones and misses some; the assay was immunoSEQ multiplex PCR. This table has about 490,000 clones, around three quarters appearing once. General study points: Investigators collected only blood, and repertoires in tissues likely differ.

The sample comprised PBMCs. V gene TRBV7-3 combines with J gene TRBJ2-1; TRBD2 matches 14 bases. The sequence was obtained from a woman aged 40 to 50 in good health. Some clones in this sample may be carry-over from other donors' samples. The CDR3 loop is CASSLGLAGETEQFF. The CDR3 nucleotides are TGTGCCAGCAGCTTGGGACTAGCGGGAGAAACAGAGCAGTTCTTC.